The 14 T cell receptor beta chains below come from one sample, sequenced in a study of cytomegalovirus exposure and HLA in healthy donors (dated 2017 in TCRdb). Library preparation used the immunoSEQ multiplex PCR assay. For the multiplex PCR, a mixture combining 60 forward primers for TCR Vbeta segments and 13 reverse primers for TCR Jbeta segments was used. In its TCRdb copy, this immuneACCESS table keeps in-frame sequences only and misses some clones. Where compared with another copy, unresolved V genes explain less than half of these, and the others have no known cause. This sample comprises about 160,000 clones, around 80% of them detected only once. The ten largest account for roughly 6.2% of the sample. The sample comprised PBMCs. The receptors here all came from a male donor in good health and CMV-seropositive.

This clone was recorded a few times. The chain joins TRBV19 to TRBJ1-2; D is ambiguous. The CDR3 is 16 amino acids. Germline V gene data show CDR1 as LNHDA and CDR2 as SQIVND (reference sequence). Trimming shortened V by 1 base and J by 2 bases, and 14 bases separated the two germline ends. Here the CDR3 reads CASSIGGMHINYGYTF. CDR3 DNA sequence: TGTGCCAGTAGTATAGGAGGGATGCATATCAACTATGGCTACACCTTC.

This clone appeared a few times. The J gene is TRBJ1-1, the V gene TRBV11-2, with D possibly TRBD1 on 6 matching bases. Trimming removed 2 bases from V and 1 base from J, with 14 bases in between. Germline CDR1 and CDR2: SGHAT and FQNNGV. The CDR3 loop spans 16 amino acids. CDR3 in amino acids: CASSLKFGQRNTEAFF. The CDR3 bases are TGTGCCAGCAGCTTAAAATTCGGACAGAGGAACACTGAAGCTTTCTTT.

A remark on this clone: The junction departs from the called germline gene at one end, perhaps through a read error. The chain combines TRBV7-9 with TRBJ1-2; 8 bases are a match to TRBD1. This CDR3 has 18 residues. Germline V lookup: CDR1 SEHNR, CDR2 FQNEAQ (reference sequence). CDR3 sequence: CSSRDPWDRRDLGYGYTF. The CDR3 DNA reads as TGTTCCAGCAGAGATCCTTGGGACAGGAGAGACTTGGGCTATGGCTACACCTTC.

The chain joins TRBV5-4 to TRBJ1-2, with 10 bases identical to TRBD1. There are 12 residues in the CDR3. CDR1 and CDR2 (germline): SGHNT, YYREEE (reference sequence). V trimming: 5 bases; J trimming: 5 bases; junction bases outside the gene matches: 0. The CDR3 coding sequence is TGTGCCAGCAGGGGACAGGGGTATGGCTACACCTTC. Translating gives CASRGQGYGYTF.

The chain uses TRBV28 and TRBJ2-1; D is perhaps TRBD2 (7 bases). The ends were cut back, 8 bases at V and 2 bases at J, with 13 bases in the middle. CDR3 length: 14 residues. Germline CDR1 MDHEN, CDR2 SYDVKM. The CDR3 nucleotides read TGTGCCAGCGGAAGGGGGGGCCCCTACAATGAGCAGTTCTTC. It is translated as CASGRGGPYNEQFF.

This clone was seen once. The chain carries TRBV5-4 and TRBJ2-1, with 11 bases that match TRBD2. V was pared by 4 bases and J by 7 bases, with 7 bases of the junction left unmatched. There are 15 residues in the CDR3. Per germline, CDR1 SGHNT and CDR2 YYREEE (reference sequence). Written as DNA, the CDR3 is TGTGCCAGCAGCCCTACTAGCGGGAGCAGGAATGAGCAGTTCTTC. It translates to CASSPTSGSRNEQFF. Full variable domain (outside the CDR3, taken from reference TRBV5-4 and TRBJ2-1): ETGVTQSPTHLIKTRGQQVTLRCSSQSGHNTVSWYQQALGQGPQFIFQYYREEENGRGNFPPRFSGLQFPNYSSELNVNALELDDSALYLCASSPTSGSRNEQFFGPGTRLTVL.

This clone was found once. This sequence joins TRBV5-6 and TRBJ1-2; no definite D call. Trimming cost V 0 bases and J 4 bases, with 10 bases left between them. This CDR3 has 14 residues. Germline V gives CDR1 SGHDT, CDR2 YYEEEE. In DNA, the CDR3 is TGTGCCAGCAGCTTGGTGTGGAGGCTCTATGGCTACACCTTC. Its protein is CASSLVWRLYGYTF.

The CDR3 coding sequence is TGTGCCAGCAGCTTTGGGACTAAATCCTACGAGCAGTACTTC. Translation: CASSFGTKSYEQYF. The rearrangement uses TRBV5-5 and TRBJ2-7, with 7 bases fitting TRBD2. Germline V lookup: CDR1 SGHKS, CDR2 YYEKEE (reference sequence). The J segment lost 1 base and the V segment lost 2 bases, leaving 3 bases of the junction unmatched. This CDR3 region has 14 residues. The full variable domain, its missing parts supplied by reference TRBV5-5 and TRBJ2-7, is DAGVTQSPTHLIKTRGQQVTLRCSPISGHKSVSWYQQVLGQGPQFIFQYYEKEERGRGNFPDRFSARQFPNYSSELNVNALLLGDSALYLCASSFGTKSYEQYFGPGTRLTVT.

The chain has TRBV5-8 and TRBJ2-3, with 10 bases matching TRBD2. The CDR3 has 16 residues. V lost 4 bases to trimming and J lost 1 base; unmatched junction nucleotides: 6. CDR1 SGHTS and CDR2 YDEGEE come from the germline V gene. The CDR3 is CASSGGGTSGTDTQYF. The DNA for the CDR3 is TGTGCCAGCAGCGGTGGAGGGACTAGCGGCACAGATACGCAGTATTTT.

The chain is built from TRBV6-5 and TRBJ2-2, with D unclear. This CDR3 has 13 residues. Trimming removed 8 bases from V and 4 bases from J, with 11 bases in between. Germline lookup yields CDR1 MNHEY and CDR2 SVGAGI. The CDR3 region is CASLRFSTGELFF. The DNA of the CDR3 is TGTGCCAGCCTCAGGTTTTCCACCGGGGAGCTGTTTTTT.

The chain links TRBV9 to TRBJ2-1, with D possibly being TRBD2 (5 bases). This CDR3 has 9 residues. The germline gives CDR1 SGDLS, CDR2 YYNGEE. The ends were cut back, 10 bases at V and 6 bases at J, with 5 bases in the middle. The CDR3 spells CARGNEQFF. For the CDR3, the DNA is TGTGCCCGGGGCAATGAGCAGTTCTTC.

This clone was detected only once. The chain uses TRBV30 and TRBJ2-2; TRBD2 aligns across 15 bases. V shed 2 bases, J shed 4 bases, and the junction held 11 bases outside the gene matches. Germline V CDR1 and CDR2: GTSNPN, SVGIG (reference sequence). This CDR3 spans 19 amino acids. CDR3 in amino acids: CAWSTGTSGRWVPTGELFF. The CDR3 nucleotides are TGTGCCTGGAGTACCGGGACTAGCGGGAGGTGGGTCCCCACCGGGGAGCTGTTTTTT.

To note about this clone: The junction does not match germline at one end; this may be a read error. The chain is built from TRBV7-7 and TRBJ2-1; 8 bases match TRBD2. CDR1 and CDR2 from the germline V gene are SSHAT and FNYEAQ (reference sequence). The CDR3 is 16 residues long. CDR3 nucleotides: TGTGCTAGCAGAAGGGCAGCGGGAGTATCCTACAATGAGCAGTTCTTC. Residues: CASRRAAGVSYNEQFF.

CDR3 residues: CASSDRVANYGYTF. The DNA for the CDR3 is TGTGCCAGCAGTGACAGGGTAGCTAACTATGGCTACACCTTC. The chain is built from TRBV2 and TRBJ1-2; D possibly corresponds to TRBD1 (5 bases). V was trimmed by 3 bases and J by 0 bases, leaving 8 bases between them. Germline V gene data show CDR1 as SNHLY and CDR2 as FYNNEI. This CDR3 comprises 14 residues.